These T cell receptor beta chains were read from a single sample in a study of T-cell reconstitution after alpha-beta-depleted transplantation in children. TCRdb called the PCR reads again in MiXCR, with one record for every CDR3 protein. The table has approximately 500,000 distinct CDR3 sequences, roughly 10% seen once. The sequencing used PBMCs, collected before TCRalphabeta/CD19-depleted stem cell transplant. The source is a child younger than 10 with inherited bone marrow failure, due to receive a stem cell transplant. Each CDR3 is given with its conserved first and last residue. D genes are given only for firm matches. Clone size appears in some rows only: once, few, many, or a class for an expanded clone.

>TRBJ2-1|many|TRBV7-9|NA
CASSLGPIPYNEQFF
TGTGCCAGCAGCTTAGGCCCGATACCTTACAATGAGCAGTTCTTC
>TRBJ2-1|many|TRBV29-1|TRBD2
CSVVGVAGRSYNEQFF
TGCAGCGTGGTGGGCGTAGCGGGAAGGTCCTACAATGAGCAGTTCTTC
>TRBJ1-4|NA|TRBV27|TRBD1
CASSDRASTNEKLFF
TGTGCCAGCAGCGACAGGGCGTCGACTAATGAAAAACTGTTTTTT
>TRBJ1-1|few|TRBV19|NA
CATSGHQNTEAFF
TGTGCCACCTCAGGACACCAGAACACTGAAGCTTTCTTT
>TRBJ2-3|many|TRBV20-1|TRBD1
CSASQGATDTQYF
TGCAGTGCTAGTCAGGGGGCCACAGATACGCAGTATTTT
>TRBJ2-3|many|TRBV11-2|TRBD2
CASSLDSVTSGYSRTDTQYF
TGTGCCAGCAGCTTAGATTCAGTGACTAGCGGCTACTCACGCACAGATACGCAGTATTTT
>TRBJ2-7|many|TRBV19|TRBD2
CASCVRAGDYEQYF
TGTGCCAGCTGCGTTCGCGCGGGGGACTACGAGCAGTACTTC
>TRBJ1-5|many|TRBV24-1|NA
CATSDMKGGEQPQHF
TGTGCCACCAGTGATATGAAGGGGGGCGAGCAGCCCCAGCATTTT
>TRBJ2-2|NA|TRBV10-3|NA
CAISGSRRGTGELFF
TGTGCCATCAGTGGGTCCCGGAGGGGGACCGGGGAGCTGTTTTTT
>TRBJ2-3|many|TRBV4-3|NA
CASSRVAYTDTQYF
TGCGCCAGCAGCCGGGTAGCTTACACAGATACGCAGTATTTT
>TRBJ1-1|many|TRBV29-1|NA
CSGGPFLSEAFF
TGCAGCGGTGGACCTTTTCTTTCTGAAGCTTTCTTT
>TRBJ2-2|many|TRBV6-2/TRBV6-3|TRBD2
CASRNLLSGVRAGELFF
TGTGCCAGCAGAAATCTTTTGAGCGGGGTACGGGCCGGGGAGCTGTTTTTT
>TRBJ2-7|many|TRBV12-3/TRBV12-4|TRBD1
CASSFRTGDPYEQYF
TGTGCCAGCAGTTTCCGGACAGGGGACCCCTACGAGCAGTACTTC
>TRBJ2-1|many|TRBV9|TRBD2
CASSVAGGTSGAYNEQFF
TGTGCCAGCAGCGTAGCCGGAGGAACTAGCGGGGCCTACAATGAGCAGTTCTTC
>TRBJ2-5|NA|TRBV20-1|TRBD2
CSARTHPFKLAGDQETQYF
TGCAGTGCGCGGACTCACCCATTCAAACTAGCGGGAGACCAAGAGACCCAGTACTTC
>TRBJ2-5|many|TRBV24-1|NA
CATSDIGGGQETQYF
TGTGCCACCAGTGATATAGGAGGGGGCCAAGAGACCCAGTACTTC
>TRBJ1-4|NA|TRBV20-1|NA
CSARGDTSNEKLFF
TGCAGTGCTAGAGGGGACACCTCCAATGAAAAACTGTTTTTT
>TRBJ2-1|many|TRBV9|NA
CASSVDHESAVPYNEQFF
TGTGCCAGCAGCGTAGACCACGAGAGTGCGGTCCCCTACAATGAGCAGTTCTTC
>TRBJ2-4|few|TRBV7-2|NA
CASSLGPTIAKNIQYF
TGTGCCAGCAGCTTGGGACCGACAATAGCCAAAAACATTCAGTACTTC
>TRBJ2-7|many|TRBV4-1|NA
CASSQDWRTRTYEQYF
TGCGCCAGCAGCCAAGATTGGAGGACTCGGACCTACGAGCAGTACTTC
>TRBJ2-7|NA|TRBV4-1|TRBD2
CASSQDRLAVYEQYF
TGCGCCAGCAGCCAAGATAGACTAGCGGTGTACGAGCAGTACTTC
>TRBJ1-2|many|TRBV5-1|TRBD1
CASSLGTGDYGFGYTF
TGCGCCAGCAGCTTGGGGACAGGGGACTATGGGTTTGGCTACACCTTC
>TRBJ1-2|NA|TRBV19|TRBD1
CASRDRGLGYGYTF
TGTGCCAGTAGGGACAGGGGATTGGGCTATGGCTACACCTTC
>TRBJ2-6|NA|TRBV19|TRBD2
CASISDPGTSLVSGANVLTF
TGTGCCAGTATTTCCGACCCCGGGACTAGCCTTGTCTCTGGGGCCAACGTCCTGACTTTC
>TRBJ2-7|once|TRBV24-1|NA
CAGGSGFSYEQYF
TGTGCCGGAGGTAGCGGATTCTCCTACGAGCAGTACTTC
>TRBJ1-4|many|TRBV15|NA
CATSWGGEATNEKLFF
TGTGCCACCAGTTGGGGCGGAGAAGCAACTAATGAAAAACTGTTTTTT
>TRBJ1-5|few|TRBV20-1|NA
CSAREIWGAALGGGQPQHF
TGCAGTGCTAGGGAGATCTGGGGGGCCGCACTCGGCGGCGGGCAGCCCCAGCATTTT
>TRBJ2-7|many|TRBV27|NA
CASSLSRVHYEQYF
TGTGCCAGCAGTTTATCCAGGGTACACTACGAGCAGTACTTC
>TRBJ2-1|many|TRBV13|NA
CASSQIGDEQFF
TGTGCCAGCAGTCAGATTGGAGATGAGCAGTTCTTC
>TRBJ2-1|many|TRBV27|NA
CASSLSRTYNEQFF
TGTGCCAGCAGTTTATCCCGAACCTACAATGAGCAGTTCTTC
>TRBJ2-2|few|TRBV5-4|NA
CASSLANEAGELFF
TGTGCCAGCAGCTTGGCCAACGAGGCGGGGGAGCTGTTTTTT
>TRBJ1-6|many|TRBV20-1|NA
CSVPPLHF
TGCAGTGTTCCACCCCTCCACTTT
>TRBJ2-7|many|TRBV6-5|TRBD2
CASSYSGRAYEQYF
TGTGCCAGCAGTTACAGCGGGAGGGCCTACGAGCAGTACTTC
>TRBJ2-1|many|TRBV5-1|NA
CASSLVLASNSGNNEQFF
TGCGCCAGCAGCTTGGTACTAGCCAGTAATTCAGGGAACAATGAGCAGTTCTTC
>TRBJ2-2|few|TRBV12-3/TRBV12-4|NA
CASSSYRTNTGELFF
TGTGCCAGCAGTTCTTACCGGACGAACACCGGGGAGCTGTTTTTT
>TRBJ2-7|many|TRBV27|TRBD2
CASSFSLADHYEQYF
TGTGCCAGCAGTTTCAGCCTAGCGGACCACTACGAGCAGTACTTC
>TRBJ2-7|many|TRBV20-1|TRBD2
CSASGLAGRSSYEQYF
TGCAGTGCCAGTGGACTAGCGGGCCGCAGCTCCTACGAGCAGTACTTC
>TRBJ1-5|many|TRBV15|NA
CATSRALGPQHF
TGTGCCACCAGCAGGGCTTTGGGGCCCCAGCATTTT
>TRBJ2-3|many|TRBV4-3|TRBD2
CASSQETSGSFTDTQYF
TGCGCCAGCAGCCAAGAGACTAGCGGGTCCTTCACAGATACGCAGTATTTT
>TRBJ2-7|many|TRBV9|NA
CASSAAGHVLYEQYF
TGTGCCAGCAGCGCGGCGGGACATGTTCTCTACGAGCAGTACTTC
>TRBJ2-1|many|TRBV7-2|TRBD2
CASSAGLAGGPNYNEQFF
TGTGCCAGCAGCGCCGGACTAGCGGGAGGGCCAAACTACAATGAGCAGTTCTTC
>TRBJ2-5|many|TRBV2|NA
CASSDRMRAQETQYF
TGTGCCAGCAGTGATAGGATGCGGGCCCAAGAGACCCAGTACTTC
>TRBJ1-5|many|TRBV20-1|TRBD1
CSARTGTGKGARNQPQHF
TGCAGTGCTAGGACCGGGACAGGGAAGGGAGCTCGGAATCAGCCCCAGCATTTT
>TRBJ1-1|many|TRBV5-1|TRBD1
CASSLQTGVTEAFF
TGCGCCAGCAGCTTGCAGACAGGGGTCACTGAAGCTTTCTTT
>TRBJ2-7|many|TRBV20-1|NA
CSARLAGEQYF
TGCAGTGCACGACTCGCGGGCGAGCAGTACTTC
>TRBJ2-2|NA|TRBV4-2|NA
CASSQEWGSTGELFF
TGTGCCAGCAGCCAAGAATGGGGCTCCACCGGGGAGCTGTTTTTT
>TRBJ2-6|NA|TRBV9|NA
CASSALSSGANVLTF
TGTGCCAGCAGCGCCTTGAGCTCTGGGGCCAACGTCCTGACTTTC
>TRBJ1-1|many|TRBV6-5|TRBD1
CASSSGDRVNTEAFF
TGTGCCAGCAGTTCAGGGGACAGGGTGAACACTGAAGCTTTCTTT
>TRBJ1-6|few|TRBV29-1|TRBD1
CSVEDHRGPCYNSPLHF
TGCAGCGTTGAAGATCACAGGGGACCCTGTTATAATTCACCCCTCCACTTT
>TRBJ2-7|many|TRBV7-9|NA
CASSLGPDEQYF
TGTGCCAGCAGCTTAGGTCCTGATGAGCAGTACTTC
>TRBJ1-4|NA|TRBV5-1|TRBD1
CASSGGGTATPTNENLFF
TGCGCCAGCAGCGGAGGGGGGACAGCAACCCCAACTAATGAAAACCTGTTTTTT
>TRBJ2-3|NA|TRBV4-2|NA
CAMGRGLLCTYTDTQYF
TGTGCCATGGGCCGCGGGCTCCTCTGCACATACACAGATACGCAGTATTTT